The sequence of this TCR beta chain was determined in a study of T-cell memory formation after mild COVID-19. The CDR3 is made up of 13 amino acids. With 4 bases clipped from V and 6 bases from J, the junction kept 4 bases outside the gene matches. Germline CDR1 is LGHNA and CDR2 is YNFKEQ. To note about this clonotype: The target antigen is unknown.

TCRdb re-called the 5' RACE reads through MiXCR, storing one row per CDR3 protein. The table shows about 110,000 distinct CDR3 sequences, with 12% occurring only once. Study-wide points: Day 37-peaking second-wave clones had unconfirmed SARS-CoV-2 specificity. CD4/CD8 balance characterized clones contracting day 15 to 85, and CD4+ skew characterized later expanders.

V usage is TRBV4-2 and J usage is TRBJ2-7; TRBD2 matches 9 bases. The sample was PBMCs or a T cell subset sorted from them (not recorded which). This sequence was found in an adult woman who had mild COVID-19 (a few samples of this study predate the infection). Cell type and time point are not known. CDR3 sequence: CASSPGTSTEQYF. The CDR3 DNA sequence: TGTGCCAGCAGCCCCGGGACTAGCACCGAGCAGTACTTC.